The T cell receptor (beta chain) described here comes from a study of CD8+ T cells in alopecia areata. Study information: In an open-label trial, patients got 5 to 10 mg tofacitinib twice daily. General study findings and limits: Whether baseline CD8+ expansion is linked to response remains uncertain, given a single nonresponder.

A note on this clone: Its antigen is still unknown. The same CDR3 can be traced to other DNA sequences in this sample.

This sample's treatment: oral pan-JAK inhibitor, 5-10 mg twice daily. RNA was extracted and reverse transcribed into cDNA as the sequencing template. Clones were sequenced by immunoSEQ multiplex PCR, and TCRdb holds only the in-frame ones, with some missing. The data contain more than 200,000 clones, about 64% of them seen just once; the ten biggest clones take up more than 3.5%. V was cut by 3 bases and J by 1 base, with 4 bases left in between. This CDR3 spans 13 amino acids. Germline V gene lookup returns CDR1 KGHSH and CDR2 LQKENI. The clonotype comes from a human donor with alopecia areata. Sequencing was performed on CD4+ T cells sorted from blood, taken at week 4, from a patient treated with tofacitinib. V gene TRBV18 combines with J gene TRBJ1-5, with D unclear. The CDR3, as DNA: TGTGCCAGCTCACCGGGCAGCAATCAGCCCCAGCATTTT. Amino acids: CASSPGSNQPQHF.